Included here is one T cell receptor beta chain sequence, with context. Its cognate antigen is unknown. This sample is drawn from a study of cytomegalovirus exposure and HLA in healthy donors. Study-wide results and limits: HLA-A and HLA-B allele assignments for most subjects were reportedly predicted accurately using TCR beta sequences. Across all donors, roughly uniform sequencing depth was an assumption of the presence/absence analyses. In a later analysis, productive TCRs from donors in an Asian-associated ancestry cluster reportedly carried fewer N-insertions than the cohort mean. Association with HLA alleles at 0.05 false discovery rate was found for 15,000 to 20,000 TCR beta sequences in a later analysis.

The PCR had 60 Vbeta and 13 Jbeta primers. The data were produced by immunoSEQ multiplex PCR, yet TCRdb's version contains in-frame clones alone and is incomplete. Of some 150,000 clones in the sample, around four fifths were seen once. The sequencing input was PBMCs. The receptor was isolated from a man over 45 in good health and CMV-seropositive.

CDR3 in amino acids: CASARRGDNPNTEAFF. The CDR3 bases are TGTGCCAGCGCCCGCAGGGGAGATAACCCAAACACTGAAGCTTTCTTT. The chain employs TRBV2 and TRBJ1-1; TRBD1 might be the D (6 bases). Trimming removed 8 bases from V and 2 bases from J, with 21 bases in between. The CDR3 consists of 16 residues. Germline CDR1 is SNHLY and CDR2 is FYNNEI.